Below, 21 T cell receptor beta chains from the same sample are listed, as sequenced in a study of control samples from healthy donors and cancer patients. Sequenced by immunoSEQ multiplex PCR; TCRdb stores in-frame clones only, minus some. The sample lists some 130,000 clones, 88% occurring once. Input material: blood. Receptors originate from a man in his forties or fifties in good health.

Turning to this clone: This sample includes further DNA sequences coding for the same CDR3. This chain links TRBV27 with TRBJ2-7; 12 bases align to TRBD2. This CDR3 spans 15 amino acids. With 5 bases clipped from V and 1 base from J, the junction kept 3 bases outside the gene matches. CDR1 and CDR2 from the germline V gene are MNHEY and SMNVEV (reference sequence). CDR3 protein: CASSPGLAGSYEQYF. The CDR3 DNA reads TGTGCCAGCAGTCCCGGACTAGCGGGGTCCTACGAGCAGTACTTC.

The rearrangement joins TRBV2 to TRBJ1-1; possible D gene TRBD1, 5 bases. The CDR3 sequence is 14 residues long. Trimming removed 6 bases from V and 1 base from J, with 12 bases in between. CDR1 SNHLY and CDR2 FYNNEI come from the germline V gene. CDR3 DNA sequence: TGTGCCAGCAGACCATGGGGGTCGAACACTGAAGCTTTCTTT. This gives the protein CASRPWGSNTEAFF. Complete variable domain (other parts from reference TRBV2 and TRBJ1-1): EPEVTQTPSHQVTQMGQEVILRCVPISNHLYFYWYRQILGQKVEFLVSFYNNEISEKSEIFDDQFSVERPDGSNFTLKIRSTKLEDSAMYFCASRPWGSNTEAFFGQGTRLTVV.

V is TRBV20-1 and J is TRBJ1-5, with 9 bases that match TRBD1. The length of the CDR3 is 16 residues. V was pared by 3 bases and J by 7 bases, with 13 bases of the junction left unmatched. CDR1 is DFQATT and CDR2 is SNEGSKA in the germline V gene (reference sequence). CDR3 in DNA: TGCAGTGCTAGTGTCGGGACAGGGACGGTTCGCCAGCCCCAGCATTTT. Protein: CSASVGTGTVRQPQHF.

This clone was found a few times. The J gene is TRBJ2-3, the V gene TRBV6-4, with TRBD2 identical over 13 bases. Germline V gene lookup returns CDR1 MRHNA and CDR2 SNTAGT. The length of the CDR3 is 15 residues. Trimming removed 2 bases from V and 4 bases from J; junction bases left unmatched: 0. This chain's CDR3 is CASSDGTSGADTQYF. CDR3 sequence (DNA): TGTGCCAGCAGTGACGGGACTAGCGGGGCAGATACGCAGTATTTT.

This chain links TRBV6-1 with TRBJ1-1; TRBD1 matches 10 bases. The CDR3 length is 17 residues. CDR1 MNHNS and CDR2 SASEGT come from the germline V gene. Trimming removed 3 bases from V and 1 base from J; junction bases left unmatched: 8. This CDR3 is CASSETGTGARNTEAFF. In nucleotides, the CDR3 is TGTGCCAGCAGTGAGACCGGGACAGGGGCTAGGAACACTGAAGCTTTCTTT.

The rearrangement joins TRBV5-4 to TRBJ2-3; maybe TRBD1 (5 bases). V lost 0 bases and J lost 4, with 12 bases in between. The CDR3 extends over 15 amino acids. Germline V gene data show CDR1 as SGHNT and CDR2 as YYREEE (reference sequence). This CDR3 reads CASSLGAGLADTQYF. The CDR3 nucleotides are TGTGCCAGCAGCTTGGGGGCAGGGCTGGCAGATACGCAGTATTTT.

The V call is TRBV24-1, the J call TRBJ2-5; tentatively, D is TRBD2 (5 bases). The CDR3 is made up of 16 amino acids. Deletions cut 1 base from V and 1 base from J, with 12 bases between. The germline gives CDR1 KGHDR, CDR2 SFDVKD. The CDR3 region is CATSDFRGGSQETQYF. CDR3 DNA sequence: TGTGCCACCAGTGATTTCCGGGGTGGAAGCCAAGAGACCCAGTACTTC.

The chain combines TRBV20-1 with TRBJ2-7; 7 nucleotides match TRBD2. The CDR3 covers 11 residues. CDR1 and CDR2 from the germline V gene are DFQATT and SNEGSKA (reference sequence). The CDR3 sequence is CRAAGSYEQYF. The CDR3 DNA follows: TGCAGGGCAGCGGGGTCCTACGAGCAGTACTTC.

The V call is TRBV5-6, the J call TRBJ1-2; no clear D. Germline loops: CDR1 SGHDT, CDR2 YYEEEE. Trimming pared 4 bases from V and 3 bases from J, leaving 7 bases between. This CDR3 is 12 amino acids long. The CDR3 reads CASSPGDYGYTF. Here the CDR3 DNA reads TGTGCCAGCAGCCCCGGGGACTATGGCTACACCTTC.

The rearrangement uses TRBV29-1 and TRBJ1-4, with D maybe TRBD1 (5 bases). Looked up from germline, CDR1 is SQVTM and CDR2 is ANQGSEA. The germline V and J ends were trimmed by 5 bases and 7 bases, with 20 bases remaining between them. The CDR3 extends over 15 amino acids. CDR3 in amino acids: CSVKTAGHPSEKLFF. DNA of the CDR3: TGCAGCGTTAAAACCGCCGGACACCCAAGTGAAAAACTGTTTTTT.

The chain has TRBV6-6 and TRBJ2-7, with 9 positions matching TRBD2. V gave up 2 bases and J gave up 2 bases; unmatched junction bases: 4. The CDR3 has 15 residues. CDR1 and CDR2 (germline): MNHNY, SVGAGI (reference sequence). CDR3 DNA: TGTGCCAGCAGTTACCTAGCGGGGCCTACCTACGAGCAGTACTTC. This sequence encodes CASSYLAGPTYEQYF.

The rearrangement links TRBV7-9 to TRBJ2-7; D perhaps matches TRBD1 (6 bases). V lost 5 bases, J lost 3 bases, and 14 bases lay in between. Germline V CDR1 and CDR2: SEHNR, FQNEAQ (reference sequence). CDR3 length: 14 amino acids. The DNA for the CDR3 is TGTGCCAGCAGCCCAGGACAGCCGGGCTACGAGCAGTACTTC. It codes for CASSPGQPGYEQYF.

This chain joins TRBV29-1 and TRBJ2-5, with TRBD2 matching 8 bases. V lost 6 bases and J lost 1; bases outside the gene matches: 4. CDR1 and CDR2 (germline): SQVTM, ANQGSEA. The CDR3 has 13 residues. CDR3 in DNA: TGCAGCGTGGCGGGGGGCCCCCAAGAGACCCAGTACTTC. It specifies CSVAGGPQETQYF.

The chain is built from TRBV7-6 and TRBJ1-2; the D gene is possibly TRBD1 (5 bases). There are 15 residues in the CDR3. Germline lookup yields CDR1 SGHVS and CDR2 FNYEAQ. V was shortened by 0 bases and J by 2 bases, with 10 bases between the two germline ends. CDR3 bases: TGTGCCAGCAGCTTAGCGCCGGGGGTCAACTATGGCTACACCTTC. Translated: CASSLAPGVNYGYTF.

The chain combines TRBV7-9 with TRBJ2-1; 11 bases fit TRBD2. Germline V gene sequence: CDR1 SEHNR, CDR2 FQNEAQ (reference sequence). The junction had 7 bases not matched to a gene; V was cut back by 5 bases and J by 4 bases. This CDR3 contains 16 residues. CDR3 nucleotide sequence: TGTGCCAGCAGCCTAACACTAGCGGGGGAATACAATGAGCAGTTCTTC. It codes for CASSLTLAGEYNEQFF.

The chain recombines TRBV9 with TRBJ2-1; D is ambiguous. The CDR3 is 16 residues long. The V end was cut by 4 bases, the J end by 2 bases, with 16 bases between. Germline V gene sequence: CDR1 SGDLS, CDR2 YYNGEE. CDR3: CASSPDHLVPYNEQFF. In nucleotides, the CDR3 is TGTGCCAGCAGCCCGGACCATTTGGTCCCCTACAATGAGCAGTTCTTC. Variable domain in full (rest from reference TRBV9 and TRBJ2-1): DSGVTQTPKHLITATGQRVTLRCSPRSGDLSVYWYQQSLDQGLQFLIQYYNGEERAKGNILERFSAQQFPDLHSELNLSSLELGDSALYFCASSPDHLVPYNEQFFGPGTRLTVL.

The V and J genes are TRBV6-1 and TRBJ1-5; no definite D call. Looked up from germline, CDR1 is MNHNS and CDR2 is SASEGT. This CDR3 region has 15 residues. V was pared by 2 bases and J by 0 bases, with 8 bases between. DNA for the CDR3: TGTGCCAGCAGTGAACTGGGATATAGCAATCAGCCCCAGCATTTT. Its protein is CASSELGYSNQPQHF.

The chain uses TRBV12-5 and TRBJ2-5, with 7 positions matching TRBD2. The germline gives CDR1 LGHNT, CDR2 FRNRAP. The CDR3 runs 15 residues. The V segment lost 1 base and the J segment 1 base; nucleotides outside the gene matches: 3. This CDR3 reads CASGLGLAVQETQYF. The CDR3 DNA reads TGTGCTAGTGGTTTGGGACTAGCCGTCCAAGAGACCCAGTACTTC.

The genes are TRBV7-2 and TRBJ1-1; unclear D gene. Between the trimmed V and J ends, which lost 3 bases and 7 bases, there was a span of 18 bases. CDR1 is SGHTA, CDR2 FQGNSA, per germline. The CDR3 is 15 amino acids. CDR3 in amino acids: CASSFSGLLGVEAFF. The CDR3 DNA is TGTGCCAGCAGCTTTAGTGGTTTGCTCGGCGTTGAAGCTTTCTTT.

In DNA form, the CDR3 reads TGTGCCAGCAGCCCCGGTGGAGCTAGCGGGGAGGGGGAGACCCAGTACTTC. Its translation: CASSPGGASGEGETQYF. The chain is built from TRBV7-3 and TRBJ2-5; TRBD2 matches at 9 bases. Per germline, CDR1 SGHTA and CDR2 FQGTGA. The CDR3 loop spans 17 amino acids. The junction had 15 bases not matched to a gene; V was cut back by 5 bases and J by 5 bases.

The chain employs TRBV4-2 and TRBJ2-1, with 8 bases fitting TRBD2. Germline V CDR1 and CDR2: LGHNA, YNFKEQ. V lost 6 bases to trimming and J lost 4 bases; unmatched junction nucleotides: 14. This CDR3 is 17 amino acids long. CDR3 region: CASSQNRAGAQYNEQFF. CDR3 nucleotide sequence: TGTGCCAGCAGTCAAAACCGAGCGGGGGCCCAATACAATGAGCAGTTCTTC.